The rows below give T cell receptor beta chains drawn from one sample of a study of blood T cell repertoires in COVID-19. Some clones are missing from TCRdb's copy, which holds only in-frame ones; the method was immunoSEQ multiplex PCR. The sample contains about 240,000 clones, about nine tenths of which appear only once. Sequencing used peripheral blood. These receptors originate from a man aged 55-75 years who had recovered from COVID-19. Each CDR3 is given with its conserved first and last residue. Each record gives: D gene, J gene, V gene, CDR3 protein, CDR3 DNA. A D gene is named only where the DNA matches it firmly.

d_call: -
j_call: TRBJ2-7
v_call: TRBV5-1
cdr3_aa: CASRAGQGWDEQYF
cdr3_nt: TGCGCCAGCAGGGCTGGGCAGGGGTGGGACGAGCAGTACTTC

d_call: -
j_call: TRBJ1-1
v_call: TRBV5-1
cdr3_aa: CASSLLGVTEAFF
cdr3_nt: TGCGCCTCCAGTCTCTTGGGCGTCACTGAAGCTTTCTTT

d_call: -
j_call: TRBJ2-3
v_call: TRBV24-1
cdr3_aa: CATSDSWPGQTTDTQYF
cdr3_nt: TGTGCCACCAGTGATTCTTGGCCAGGGCAGACCACAGATACGCAGTATTTT

d_call: -
j_call: TRBJ2-2
v_call: TRBV24-1
cdr3_aa: CATSDLSRTGELFF
cdr3_nt: TGTGCCACCAGTGATTTGTCACGGACCGGGGAGCTGTTTTTT

d_call: TRBD1
j_call: TRBJ2-2
v_call: TRBV19
cdr3_aa: CASTERILRTGSNTGELFF
cdr3_nt: TGTGCCAGTACCGAAAGAATCCTGAGGACAGGTTCGAACACCGGGGAGCTGTTTTTT

d_call: TRBD1
j_call: TRBJ1-1
v_call: TRBV7-9
cdr3_aa: CASSFGRDRAGMNEAFF
cdr3_nt: TGTGCCAGCAGCTTCGGACGGGACAGGGCAGGGATGAATGAAGCTTTCTTT

d_call: -
j_call: TRBJ1-2
v_call: TRBV6-5
cdr3_aa: CASALDRHDGYTF
cdr3_nt: TGTGCCAGCGCTCTGGACAGACACGATGGCTACACCTTC

d_call: -
j_call: TRBJ2-7
v_call: TRBV5-1
cdr3_aa: CASSPGTSPSPEQYF
cdr3_nt: TGCGCCAGCAGTCCCGGGACTTCGCCCTCTCCCGAGCAGTACTTC

d_call: -
j_call: TRBJ1-1
v_call: TRBV4-1
cdr3_aa: CASSQGSQGISEAFF
cdr3_nt: TGCGCCAGCAGCCAAGGATCCCAGGGCATCTCTGAAGCTTTCTTT

d_call: TRBD1
j_call: TRBJ1-1
v_call: TRBV7-2
cdr3_aa: CASRPTWDRGQGRPF
cdr3_nt: TGTGCCAGCAGGCCCACCTGGGACAGGGGGCAGGGAAGGCCCTTT

d_call: -
j_call: TRBJ1-1
v_call: TRBV5-1
cdr3_aa: CASSLTGINTEAFF
cdr3_nt: TGCGCCAGCAGCTTGACAGGTATTAACACTGAAGCTTTCTTT

d_call: TRBD1
j_call: TRBJ1-2
v_call: TRBV27
cdr3_aa: CASSLYISGTGTNYGYTF
cdr3_nt: TGTGCCAGCAGTTTATACATCTCCGGGACAGGGACCAACTATGGCTACACCTTC